The TCR beta chain described here comes from a study of cytotoxic CD8 clonotypes in ibrutinib-treated CLL. Across the whole study: Investigators reported about 25 partial and 2 complete responses; after median around 63 months, roughly 15 patients remained remitted and 12 progressed. Response samples were drawn at a median of approximately 11 months of treatment, range 6 to 36.

With V trimmed by 2 bases and J by 4 bases, 6 bases remained unmatched. The CDR3 covers 16 residues. Germline values: CDR1 SGHNT, CDR2 YENEEA. A 1 in 200,000 to 1 in 1 million T cell depth was the sequencing target. TCRdb's copy holds only in-frame clones and misses some; the assay was immunoSEQ multiplex PCR. The table records around 130,000 clones, 84% of them present only once. The receptor was derived from a human donor with chronic lymphocytic leukemia. This specimen consisted of PBMCs, obtained after 24 months of ibrutinib treatment. The V gene is TRBV11-3, the J gene TRBJ2-1; 9 nucleotides agree with TRBD2. CDR3 loop: CASSLNGLAGYNEQFF. CDR3 nucleotide sequence: TGTGCCAGCAGCTTAAATGGGCTAGCGGGGTACAATGAGCAGTTCTTC.